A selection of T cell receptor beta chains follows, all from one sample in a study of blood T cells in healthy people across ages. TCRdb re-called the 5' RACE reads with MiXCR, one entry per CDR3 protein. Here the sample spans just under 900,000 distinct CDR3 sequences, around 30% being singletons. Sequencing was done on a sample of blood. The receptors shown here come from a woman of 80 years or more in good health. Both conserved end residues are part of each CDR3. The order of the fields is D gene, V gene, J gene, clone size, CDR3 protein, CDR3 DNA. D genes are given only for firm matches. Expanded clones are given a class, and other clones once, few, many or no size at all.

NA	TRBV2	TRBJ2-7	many	CASSFQVQYEQYF	TGTGCCAGCAGTTTTCAGGTGCAGTACGAGCAGTACTTC
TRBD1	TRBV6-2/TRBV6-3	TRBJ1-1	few	CASNDREDTEAFF	TGTGCCAGCAACGACAGGGAGGACACTGAAGCTTTCTTT
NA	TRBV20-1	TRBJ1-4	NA	CSARIWRDTAIKLFF	TGCAGTGCTAGAATTTGGCGGGACACAGCAATTAAACTGTTTTTT
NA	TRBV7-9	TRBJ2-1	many	CASTRQGLYNEQFF	TGTGCCAGCACGCGGCAGGGCCTTTACAATGAGCAGTTCTTC
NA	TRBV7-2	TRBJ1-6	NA	CASSLAIGFGNSPLHF	TGTGCCAGCAGCTTAGCGATCGGGTTTGGCAATTCACCCCTCCACTTT
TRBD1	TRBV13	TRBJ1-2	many	CASSPVDRESGYGYTF	TGTGCCAGCAGCCCAGTGGACAGGGAGAGTGGCTATGGCTACACCTTC
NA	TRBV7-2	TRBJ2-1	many	CASSFFLNEQFF	TGTGCCAGCAGTTTCTTCCTCAATGAGCAGTTCTTC
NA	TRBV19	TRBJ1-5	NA	CASSIDRTHNQPQHF	TGTGCCAGTAGTATAGACAGGACCCACAATCAGCCCCAGCATTTT
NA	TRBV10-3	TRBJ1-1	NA	CAISGHSMNTEAFF	TGTGCCATCAGTGGTCACAGTATGAACACTGAAGCTTTCTTT
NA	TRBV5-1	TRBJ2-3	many	CASSLGYSDTQYF	TGCGCCAGCAGCTTGGGCTATTCAGATACGCAGTATTTT
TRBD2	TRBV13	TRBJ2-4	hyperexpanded	CASSVGAGWLAKNIQYF	TGTGCCAGCAGCGTAGGAGCGGGGTGGCTAGCCAAAAACATTCAGTACTTC
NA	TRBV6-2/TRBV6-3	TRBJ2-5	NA	CASSGGGVTIQTQYF	TGTGCCAGCAGCGGAGGAGGAGTTACCATACAGACCCAGTACTTC
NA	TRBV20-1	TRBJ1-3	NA	CSASHGQGLRNTIYF	TGCAGTGCCAGCCACGGGCAGGGTCTTAGAAACACCATATATTTT
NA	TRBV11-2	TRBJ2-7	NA	CASSFMYRNSYEQYF	TGTGCCAGCAGCTTTATGTACAGGAATTCCTACGAGCAGTACTTC
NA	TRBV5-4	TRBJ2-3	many	CASSWDGSGSADTQYF	TGTGCCAGCAGCTGGGACGGGTCTGGTTCCGCGGATACGCAGTATTTT
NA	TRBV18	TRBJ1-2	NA	CASSPFTKLEKGYTF	TGTGCCAGCTCACCATTTACCAAATTGGAAAAAGGCTACACCTTC
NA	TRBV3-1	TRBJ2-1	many	CASSRSGAFHEQFF	TGTGCCAGCAGCCGCTCAGGGGCCTTCCATGAGCAGTTCTTC
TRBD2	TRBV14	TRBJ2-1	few	CASSQGLAGGPYEQFF	TGTGCCAGCAGCCAGGGACTAGCGGGGGGGCCGTATGAGCAGTTCTTC
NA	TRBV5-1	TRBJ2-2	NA	CASSLGAIRTGELFF	TGCGCCAGCAGCTTGGGAGCCATTAGGACCGGGGAGCTGTTTTTT
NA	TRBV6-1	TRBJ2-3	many	CASRGIETFTDTQYF	TGTGCCAGCAGGGGGATAGAAACCTTCACAGATACGCAGTATTTT
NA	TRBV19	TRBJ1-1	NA	CASSYTLNTEAFF	TGTGCCAGTAGTTACACCTTGAACACTGAAGCTTTCTTT
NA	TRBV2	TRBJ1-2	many	CASVSLVANYGYTF	TGTGCCAGCGTTAGTCTCGTAGCTAACTATGGCTACACCTTC
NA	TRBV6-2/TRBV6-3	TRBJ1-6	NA	CASSYFGTIANSPLHF	TGTGCCAGCAGTTACTTTGGGACAATAGCCAATTCACCCCTCCACTTT
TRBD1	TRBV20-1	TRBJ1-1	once	CSAPTGWGTEAFF	TGCAGTGCCCCGACAGGGTGGGGCACTGAAGCTTTCTTT
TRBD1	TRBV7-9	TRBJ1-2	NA	CASSLGRQGAGYTF	TGTGCCAGCAGCTTAGGGAGACAGGGTGCTGGCTACACCTTC
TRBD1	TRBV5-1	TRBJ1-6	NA	CASSFLLVQGASSYNSPLHF	TGCGCCAGCAGCTTCCTTCTGGTCCAGGGGGCCAGCTCCTATAATTCACCCCTCCACTTT
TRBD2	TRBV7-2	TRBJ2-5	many	CASSRGLTKETQYF	TGTGCCAGCAGCAGGGGACTAACGAAAGAGACCCAGTACTTC
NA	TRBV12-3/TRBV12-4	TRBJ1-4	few	CASSFGPPLRIEKLFF	TGTGCCAGCAGTTTTGGTCCCCCACTCCGGATAGAAAAACTGTTTTTT
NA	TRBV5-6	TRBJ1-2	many	CASSPKPGPQIDYGYTF	TGTGCCAGCAGCCCCAAGCCAGGACCCCAAATAGACTATGGCTACACCTTC
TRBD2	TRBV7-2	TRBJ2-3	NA	CASSVTSGGVYYTDTQYF	TGTGCCAGCAGCGTTACTAGCGGGGGAGTATATTACACAGATACGCAGTATTTT
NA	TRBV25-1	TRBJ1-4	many	CASGDIATNEKLFF	TGTGCCAGCGGTGACATCGCAACTAATGAAAAACTGTTTTTT
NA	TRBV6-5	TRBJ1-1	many	CASSYSGGWMNTEAFF	TGTGCCAGCAGTTACTCGGGGGGGTGGATGAACACTGAAGCTTTCTTT